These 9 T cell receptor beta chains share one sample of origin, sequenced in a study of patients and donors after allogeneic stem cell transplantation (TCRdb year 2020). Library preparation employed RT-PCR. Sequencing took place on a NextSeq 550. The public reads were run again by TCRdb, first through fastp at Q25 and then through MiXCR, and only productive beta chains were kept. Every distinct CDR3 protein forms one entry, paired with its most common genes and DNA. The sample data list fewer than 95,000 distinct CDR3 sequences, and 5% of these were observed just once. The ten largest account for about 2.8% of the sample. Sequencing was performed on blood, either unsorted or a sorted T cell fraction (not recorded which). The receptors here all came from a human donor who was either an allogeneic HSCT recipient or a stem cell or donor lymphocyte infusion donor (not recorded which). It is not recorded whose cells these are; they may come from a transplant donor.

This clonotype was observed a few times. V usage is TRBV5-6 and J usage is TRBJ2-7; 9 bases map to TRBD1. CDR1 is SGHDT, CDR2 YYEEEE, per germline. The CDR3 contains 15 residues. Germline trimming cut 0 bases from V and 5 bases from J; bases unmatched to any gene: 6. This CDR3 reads CASSLAGTGIDEQYF. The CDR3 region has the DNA TGTGCCAGCAGCTTGGCCGGGACAGGGATCGACGAGCAGTACTTC.

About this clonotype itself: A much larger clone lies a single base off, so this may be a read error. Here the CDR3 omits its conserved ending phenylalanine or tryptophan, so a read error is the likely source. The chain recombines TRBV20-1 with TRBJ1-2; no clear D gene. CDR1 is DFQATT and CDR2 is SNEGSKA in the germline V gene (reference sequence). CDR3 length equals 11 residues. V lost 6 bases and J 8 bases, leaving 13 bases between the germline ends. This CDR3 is CSASDGIGYTY. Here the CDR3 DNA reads TGCAGTGCCTCGGACGGGATAGGCTACACCTAC.

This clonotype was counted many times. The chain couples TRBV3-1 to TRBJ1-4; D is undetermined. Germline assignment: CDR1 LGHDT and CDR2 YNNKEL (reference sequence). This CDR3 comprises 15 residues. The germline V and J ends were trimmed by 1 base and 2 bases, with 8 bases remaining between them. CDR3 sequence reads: CASSQGTVTNEKLFF. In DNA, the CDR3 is TGTGCCAGCAGCCAAGGAACAGTCACTAATGAAAAACTGTTTTTT.

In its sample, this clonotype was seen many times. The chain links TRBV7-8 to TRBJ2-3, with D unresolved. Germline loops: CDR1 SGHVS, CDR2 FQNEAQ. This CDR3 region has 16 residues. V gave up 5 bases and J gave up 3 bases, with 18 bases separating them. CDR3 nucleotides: TGTGCCAGCAGCCAAGAAGGAGCCGCTGGGACAGATACGCAGTATTTT. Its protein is CASSQEGAAGTDTQYF. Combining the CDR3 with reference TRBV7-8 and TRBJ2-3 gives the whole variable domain GAGVSQSPRYKVAKRGQDVALRCDPISGHVSLFWYQQALGQGPEFLTYFQNEAQLDKSGLPSDRFFAERPEGSVSTLKIQRTQQEDSAVYLCASSQEGAAGTDTQYFGPGTRLTVL.

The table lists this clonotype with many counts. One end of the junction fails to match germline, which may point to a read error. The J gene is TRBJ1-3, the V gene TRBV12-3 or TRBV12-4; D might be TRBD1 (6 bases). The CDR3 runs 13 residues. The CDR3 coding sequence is TGTGCCAGCAGTCGCTCGGACAGCCACGACGTGCATTTT. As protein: CASSRSDSHDVHF.

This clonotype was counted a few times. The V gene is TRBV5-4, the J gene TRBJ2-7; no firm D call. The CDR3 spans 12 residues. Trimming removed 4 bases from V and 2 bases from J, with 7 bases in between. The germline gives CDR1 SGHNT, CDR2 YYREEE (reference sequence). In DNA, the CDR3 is TGTGCCAGCAGCCTCGATACCTACGAGCAGTACTTC. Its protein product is CASSLDTYEQYF. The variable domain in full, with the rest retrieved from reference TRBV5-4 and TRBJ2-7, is ETGVTQSPTHLIKTRGQQVTLRCSSQSGHNTVSWYQQALGQGPQFIFQYYREEENGRGNFPPRFSGLQFPNYSSELNVNALELDDSALYLCASSLDTYEQYFGPGTRLTVT.

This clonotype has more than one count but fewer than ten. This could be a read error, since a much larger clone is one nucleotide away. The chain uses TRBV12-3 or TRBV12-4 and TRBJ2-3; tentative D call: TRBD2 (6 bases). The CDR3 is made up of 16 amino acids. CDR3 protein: CASSSDGRGGEDKQYF. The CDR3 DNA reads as TGTGCCAGCAGTTCCGACGGACGGGGCGGGGAAGATAAGCAGTATTTT.

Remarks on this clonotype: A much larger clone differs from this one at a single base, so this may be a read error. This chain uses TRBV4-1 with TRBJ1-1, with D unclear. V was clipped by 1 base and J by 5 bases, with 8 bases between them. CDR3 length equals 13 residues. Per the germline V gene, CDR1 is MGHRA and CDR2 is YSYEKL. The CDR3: CASSQVTRTEAFF. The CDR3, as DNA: TGCGCCAGCAGCCAAGTAACCAGGACTGAAGCTTTCTTT.

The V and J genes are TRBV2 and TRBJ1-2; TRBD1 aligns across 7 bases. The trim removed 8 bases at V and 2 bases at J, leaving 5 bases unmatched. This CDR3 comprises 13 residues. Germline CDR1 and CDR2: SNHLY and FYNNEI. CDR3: CASVPQGNYGYTF. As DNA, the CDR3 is TGTGCCAGCGTACCACAGGGGAACTATGGCTACACCTTC.